This T cell receptor (beta chain) emerged from a study of OX40 agonist ivuxolimab in advanced cancers. V dropped 5 bases and J dropped 3 bases, with 14 bases sitting between them. This CDR3 spans 15 amino acids. Germline V gene sequence: CDR1 MNHEY, CDR2 SMNVEV (reference sequence). Clones were read by immunoSEQ multiplex PCR, and TCRdb kept only the in-frame ones, dropping some. The data show some 29,000 clones, with 92% seen just once and around 8.9% held by the top ten. The starting material was CD4+ or CD8+ T cells sorted from blood, obtained in a trial of the OX40 agonist ivuxolimab. This TCR derives from an adult with an advanced solid tumor such as melanoma, head and neck, liver or kidney cancer. This chain joins TRBV27 and TRBJ2-1, with D perhaps TRBD2 (6 bases). The CDR3 nucleotides are TGTGCCAGCAGTATAGTTTTGGGGGGCTACAATGAGCAGTTCTTC. This codes for CASSIVLGGYNEQFF.